The clone carrying this T cell receptor (beta chain) was seen repeatedly, ten times or more. TCRB transcripts that were expressed got sequenced, as all of the isolated RNA had been reverse transcribed. Measured with immunoSEQ multiplex PCR; TCRdb has only the in-frame clones, and not every one. In the table there are 110,000 to 150,000 clones, about 10% of which are singletons. By way of CD45RO/CCR7/CD25/CD127/CD95/CD27, the CD4+ regulatory, stem cell-like memory, central memory and naive cells were sorted. The data belong to a study of beta chain features in type 1 diabetes. The CDR3 spans 15 residues. In germline, CDR1 is SGHDN, CDR2 FVKESK. Germline trimming cut 5 bases from V and 5 bases from J; bases unmatched to any gene: 8.

This sequence joins TRBV14 and TRBJ2-5, with 10 bases fitting TRBD1. This sequence was found in a man aged 18 to 30 in good health. The sequenced material came from central memory CD4+ T cells from blood. Here the CDR3 DNA reads TGTGCCAGCAGCGACCGGGACAGGGGCATTGAGACCCAGTACTTC. Its translation is CASSDRDRGIETQYF.